The text below deals with one T cell receptor (beta chain). The junction shows a germline mismatch at one end, possibly a read error. Per germline, CDR1 SSHAT and CDR2 FNYEAQ (reference sequence). The CDR3 runs to 15 residues. The source of the sample is a study of blood T cell repertoires in COVID-19. The overall study: There were acute and convalescent COVID-19 samples, and they came from the United States, Italy and Spain. Sample material is recorded as cDNA or gDNA derived from T cells, B-cell-depleted T cells, or PBMCs.

Per the study methods: It was from reference gene primer amplification that nucleated cell counts were estimated. Assay used: immunoSEQ multiplex PCR; TCRdb lists only in-frame clones, some missing. V and J calls plus clone size are reproduced from that table; the DNA served to infer D and trimming. The sample holds tens of thousands of clones, more than 70% seen once. Sequenced sample: peripheral blood. This chain links TRBV7-7 with TRBJ2-1; 8 bases are a match to TRBD2. This receptor was taken from a man aged 45-60 years with active COVID-19. CDR3 coding DNA: TGTGCTAGCAGCCTCACTAGCGGACCCTACAATGAGCAGTTCTTC. It is translated as CASSLTSGPYNEQFF.